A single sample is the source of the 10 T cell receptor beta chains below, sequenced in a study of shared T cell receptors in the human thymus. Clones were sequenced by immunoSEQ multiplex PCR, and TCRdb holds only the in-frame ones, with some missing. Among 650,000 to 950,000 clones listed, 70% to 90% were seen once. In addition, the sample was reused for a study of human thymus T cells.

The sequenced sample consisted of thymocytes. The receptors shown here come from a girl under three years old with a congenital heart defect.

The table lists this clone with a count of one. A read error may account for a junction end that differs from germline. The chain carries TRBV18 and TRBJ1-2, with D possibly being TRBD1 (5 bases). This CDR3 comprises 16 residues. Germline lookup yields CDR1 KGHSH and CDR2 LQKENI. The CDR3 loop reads CAGSPYRQQLPYGYTF. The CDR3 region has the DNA TGTGCCGGCTCACCATACCGACAGCAACTTCCTTATGGCTACACCTTC.

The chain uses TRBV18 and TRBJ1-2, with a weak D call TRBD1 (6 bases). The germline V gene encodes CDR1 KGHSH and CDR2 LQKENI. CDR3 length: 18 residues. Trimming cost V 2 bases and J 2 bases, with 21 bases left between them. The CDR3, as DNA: TGTGCCAGCTCACCAGAAATTCCCCGGGACAACCGAAACTATGGCTACACCTTC. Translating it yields CASSPEIPRDNRNYGYTF. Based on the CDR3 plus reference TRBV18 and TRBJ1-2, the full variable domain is NAGVMQNPRHLVRRRGQEARLRCSPMKGHSHVYWYRQLPEEGLKFMVYLQKENIIDESGMPKERFSAEFPKEGPSILRIQQVVRGDSAAYFCASSPEIPRDNRNYGYTFGSGTRLTVV.

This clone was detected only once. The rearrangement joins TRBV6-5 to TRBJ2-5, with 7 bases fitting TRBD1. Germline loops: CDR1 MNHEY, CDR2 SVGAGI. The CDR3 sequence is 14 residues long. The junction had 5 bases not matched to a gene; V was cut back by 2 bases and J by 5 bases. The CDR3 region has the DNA TGTGCCAGCAGTTACCCGGACAGGTGGGAGACCCAGTACTTC. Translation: CASSYPDRWETQYF.

CDR3 sequence (DNA): TGTGCCAGCAACTCAGGGGGCGCAAGGTCGGGGGTCCCTGAAGCTTTCTTT. It specifies CASNSGGARSGVPEAFF. The V gene is TRBV2, the J gene TRBJ1-1; 8 positions agree with TRBD1. V was clipped by 7 bases and J by 6 bases; unmatched bases: 19. This CDR3 comprises 17 residues. Germline values: CDR1 SNHLY, CDR2 FYNNEI.

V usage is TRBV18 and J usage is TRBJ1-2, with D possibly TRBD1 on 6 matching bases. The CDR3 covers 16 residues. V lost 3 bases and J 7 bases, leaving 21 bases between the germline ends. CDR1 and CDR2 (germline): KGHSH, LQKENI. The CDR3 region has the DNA TGTGCCAGCTCACCCATTGGACCGGTGGACAGAATTGGCTACACCTTC. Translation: CASSPIGPVDRIGYTF.

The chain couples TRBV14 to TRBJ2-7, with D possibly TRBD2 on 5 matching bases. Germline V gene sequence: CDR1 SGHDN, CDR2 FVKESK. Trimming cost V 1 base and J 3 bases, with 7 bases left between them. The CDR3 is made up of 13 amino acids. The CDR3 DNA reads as TGTGCCAGCAGCCAAGGACTATACTACGAGCAGTACTTC. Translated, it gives CASSQGLYYEQYF.

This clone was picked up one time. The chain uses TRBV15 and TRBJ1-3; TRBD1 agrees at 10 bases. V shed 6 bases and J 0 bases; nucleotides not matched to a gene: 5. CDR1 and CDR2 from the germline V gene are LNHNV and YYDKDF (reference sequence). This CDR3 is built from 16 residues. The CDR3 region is CATREDRGYSGNTIYF. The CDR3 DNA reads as TGTGCCACCAGAGAGGACAGGGGGTACTCTGGAAACACCATATATTTT. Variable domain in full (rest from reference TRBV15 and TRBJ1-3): DAMVIQNPRYQVTQFGKPVTLSCSQTLNHNVMYWYQQKSSQAPKLLFHYYDKDFNNEADTPDNFQSRRPNTSFCFLDIRSPGLGDTAMYLCATREDRGYSGNTIYFGEGSWLTVV.

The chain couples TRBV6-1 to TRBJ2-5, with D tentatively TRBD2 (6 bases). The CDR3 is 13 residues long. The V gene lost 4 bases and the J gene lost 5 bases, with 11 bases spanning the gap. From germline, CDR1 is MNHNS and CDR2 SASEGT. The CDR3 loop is CASSAPGLETQYF. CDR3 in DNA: TGTGCCAGCAGTGCCCCGGGACTGGAGACCCAGTACTTC.

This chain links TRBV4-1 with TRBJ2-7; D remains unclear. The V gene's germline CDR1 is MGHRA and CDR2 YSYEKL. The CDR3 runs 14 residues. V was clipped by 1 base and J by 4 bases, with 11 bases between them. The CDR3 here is CASSQAARSYEQYF. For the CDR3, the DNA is TGCGCCAGCAGCCAAGCCGCCAGATCTTACGAGCAGTACTTC.

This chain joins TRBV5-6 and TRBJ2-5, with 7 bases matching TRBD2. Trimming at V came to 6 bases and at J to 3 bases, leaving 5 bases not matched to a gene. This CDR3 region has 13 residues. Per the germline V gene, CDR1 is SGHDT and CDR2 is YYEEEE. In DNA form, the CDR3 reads TGTGCCAGCATCGGGAGGAAGAAAGAGACCCAGTACTTC. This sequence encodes CASIGRKKETQYF.